Below are 25 T cell receptor beta chains sequenced from a single sample in a study of T cell changes during pregnancy in multiple sclerosis. Clones were read by immunoSEQ multiplex PCR, and TCRdb kept only the in-frame ones, dropping some. The sample lists 50,000 to 75,000 clones; roughly nine tenths were seen once. This specimen consisted of peripheral blood, obtained in the first trimester of pregnancy. The receptors originated from a female donor in good health, enrolled as a control in a pregnancy study.

The J gene is TRBJ1-2, the V gene TRBV7-2, with D uncertain. Germline CDR1 is SGHTA and CDR2 is FQGNSA. This CDR3 contains 15 residues. V lost 2 bases to trimming and J lost 3 bases, with 13 bases between them. The CDR3 coding sequence is TGTGCCAGCAGCTTACCCGGCTTACAGCACTATGGCTACACCTTC. This gives the protein CASSLPGLQHYGYTF.

V and J are TRBV9 and TRBJ1-6; 9 bases are a match to TRBD1. This CDR3 comprises 14 residues. Germline CDR1 reads SGDLS; CDR2 reads YYNGEE. With 5 bases clipped from V and 10 bases from J, the junction kept 7 bases outside the gene matches. CDR3 bases: TGTGCCAGCAGTCTCGGACAGGGGAACTCACCCCTCCACTTT. Protein sequence: CASSLGQGNSPLHF.

V is TRBV6-5 and J is TRBJ1-2; TRBD1 might be the D (6 bases). V was shortened by 5 bases and J by 2 bases, with 9 bases between the two germline ends. CDR3 length equals 13 residues. Germline values: CDR1 MNHEY, CDR2 SVGAGI. The DNA for the CDR3 is TGTGCCAGCAGTCTACAGGGAAACTATGGCTACACCTTC. Translating gives CASSLQGNYGYTF.

The chain employs TRBV5-1 and TRBJ1-3; D is unclear. The CDR3 loop spans 14 amino acids. Germline lookup yields CDR1 SGHRS and CDR2 YFSETQ. V was trimmed by 0 bases and J by 0 bases, leaving 4 bases between them. The CDR3 protein is CASSLGNSGNTIYF. The CDR3 nucleotides are TGCGCCAGCAGCTTGGGTAACTCTGGAAACACCATATATTTT.

CDR3 in amino acids: CASTERETQYF. Written as DNA, the CDR3 is TGTGCCAGCACGGAGCGAGAGACCCAGTACTTC. This chain connects TRBV2 to TRBJ2-5; no reliable D call. Germline V gives CDR1 SNHLY, CDR2 FYNNEI. V was pared by 7 bases and J by 4 bases, with 7 bases between. The CDR3 length is 11 residues. Drawing the rest from reference TRBV2 and TRBJ2-5, the complete variable domain is EPEVTQTPSHQVTQMGQEVILRCVPISNHLYFYWYRQILGQKVEFLVSFYNNEISEKSEIFDDQFSVERPDGSNFTLKIRSTKLEDSAMYFCASTERETQYFGPGTRLLVL.

This clone was picked up a small number of times. The J gene is TRBJ2-1, the V gene TRBV29-1, with TRBD1 identical over 7 bases. CDR3 length: 12 amino acids. Germline trimming cut 6 bases from V and 8 bases from J; bases unmatched to any gene: 7. Germline lookup yields CDR1 SQVTM and CDR2 ANQGSEA. The CDR3 bases are TGCAGCGTGACTTCGGACAGGCATGAGCAGTTCTTC. Its translation is CSVTSDRHEQFF.

This chain connects TRBV7-9 to TRBJ2-1; D perhaps matches TRBD1 (5 bases). The CDR3 contains 13 residues. Deletions cut 4 bases from V and 7 bases from J, with 11 bases between. The germline CDR1 and CDR2 sequences are SEHNR and FQNEAQ (reference sequence). In nucleotides, the CDR3 is TGTGCCAGCAGCTCTGGGAAGGGGAATGAGCAGTTCTTC. Protein: CASSSGKGNEQFF.

This clone has more than one count but fewer than ten. The V and J genes are TRBV2 and TRBJ1-2, with a possible D match to TRBD1 (5 bases). Germline V gives CDR1 SNHLY, CDR2 FYNNEI. V lost 0 bases to trimming and J lost 2 bases, with 16 bases between them. This CDR3 region has 17 residues. CDR3 sequence reads: CASSEALGPGSNYGYTF. The CDR3 coding sequence is TGTGCCAGCAGTGAAGCGCTGGGCCCAGGGTCGAACTATGGCTACACCTTC. Together with reference TRBV2 and TRBJ1-2, the CDR3 gives the full variable domain: EPEVTQTPSHQVTQMGQEVILRCVPISNHLYFYWYRQILGQKVEFLVSFYNNEISEKSEIFDDQFSVERPDGSNFTLKIRSTKLEDSAMYFCASSEALGPGSNYGYTFGSGTRLTVV.

This rearrangement joins TRBV25-1 to TRBJ2-3, with a weak D call TRBD2 (5 bases). This CDR3 is built from 13 residues. Trimming shortened V by 8 bases and J by 2 bases, and 11 bases separated the two germline ends. Germline V CDR1 and CDR2: MGHDK, SYGVNS. In DNA form, the CDR3 reads TGTGCCAGCGGTGGGGAGCCCACAGATACGCAGTATTTT. Translated: CASGGEPTDTQYF.

This chain joins TRBV4-1 and TRBJ2-3; D perhaps matches TRBD1 (6 bases). The CDR3 consists of 16 residues. Germline-derived CDR1 and CDR2 are MGHRA and YSYEKL. V lost 0 bases, J lost 3 bases, and 13 bases lay in between. DNA for the CDR3: TGCGCCAGCAGCCAAGATCAACAGGGAGTAACAGATACGCAGTATTTT. Protein: CASSQDQQGVTDTQYF.

V usage is TRBV4-2 and J usage is TRBJ2-7, with TRBD2 matching over 7 bases. CDR3 length equals 18 residues. Losses at the gene ends were 1 base for V and 3 bases for J; bases not matched to a gene: 15. Germline-derived CDR1 and CDR2 are LGHNA and YNFKEQ. The CDR3 nucleotides are TGTGCCAGCAGCCAAGCCCCCTCGGGGCAGCGGGATAGCTACGAGCAGTACTTC. Translation: CASSQAPSGQRDSYEQYF.

The chain is built from TRBV2 and TRBJ1-1; 7 positions agree with TRBD1. The length of the CDR3 is 13 residues. Germline lookup yields CDR1 SNHLY and CDR2 FYNNEI. Trimming cost V 7 bases and J 1 base; bases outside gene matches: 3. In DNA form, the CDR3 reads TGTGCCAGCACCACAGGGGAGAACACTGAAGCTTTCTTT. Amino acids: CASTTGENTEAFF. Full variable domain (remainder filled in from reference TRBV2 and TRBJ1-1): EPEVTQTPSHQVTQMGQEVILRCVPISNHLYFYWYRQILGQKVEFLVSFYNNEISEKSEIFDDQFSVERPDGSNFTLKIRSTKLEDSAMYFCASTTGENTEAFFGQGTRLTVV.

V usage is TRBV16 and J usage is TRBJ1-1; possibly TRBD1 for D (5 bases). V was trimmed by 0 bases and J by 1 base, leaving 9 bases between them. Germline CDR1 is KGHSY and CDR2 is FQNENV. The CDR3 is 15 residues long. In nucleotides, the CDR3 is TGTGCCAGCAGCCAATCAGGGGCAGCGAACACTGAAGCTTTCTTT. Translated, it gives CASSQSGAANTEAFF.

The chain links TRBV9 to TRBJ2-1; D remains unclear. The V gene's germline CDR1 is SGDLS and CDR2 YYNGEE. The V gene lost 3 bases and the J gene lost 10 bases, with 17 bases spanning the gap. This CDR3 contains 14 residues. As DNA, the CDR3 is TGTGCCAGCAGCGGGCCCCCCATCCACAGAGAGCAGTTCTTC. Translating gives CASSGPPIHREQFF.

This chain joins TRBV4-1 and TRBJ1-2; a weak D match, TRBD1 (5 bases). This CDR3 comprises 15 residues. The V gene lost 0 bases and the J gene lost 0 bases, with 8 bases spanning the gap. The germline V gene has CDR1 MGHRA and CDR2 YSYEKL. The CDR3 DNA reads TGCGCCAGCAGCCAAGACCCCAGGGCTAACTATGGCTACACCTTC. Encoded protein: CASSQDPRANYGYTF.

The gene calls are TRBV7-2 and TRBJ2-4; 7 positions agree with TRBD1. Germline CDR1 SGHTA, CDR2 FQGNSA. The CDR3 spans 17 residues. V was pared by 2 bases and J by 3 bases, with 10 bases of the junction left unmatched. Here the CDR3 DNA reads TGTGCCAGCAGCTTAAACGAGGGGGCGCAAAGCAAAAACATTCAGTACTTC. It translates to CASSLNEGAQSKNIQYF.

V usage is TRBV2 and J usage is TRBJ2-3; TRBD2 might be the D (5 bases). In germline, CDR1 is SNHLY, CDR2 FYNNEI. The length of the CDR3 is 15 residues. V was trimmed by 6 bases and J by 0 bases, leaving 13 bases between them. The chain's CDR3 is CASSLQKRSTDTQYF. The DNA of the CDR3 is TGTGCCAGCAGCCTGCAGAAGCGGAGCACAGATACGCAGTATTTT.

This clone was picked up one time. This chain uses TRBV30 with TRBJ2-1; 15 nucleotides agree with TRBD2. After removal of 0 bases from V and 10 bases from J, the junction contained 7 bases not matched to a gene. This CDR3 region has 16 residues. Germline V lookup: CDR1 GTSNPN, CDR2 SVGIG (reference sequence). The CDR3 reads CAWSVGLAGGEAEQFF. The CDR3 DNA is TGTGCCTGGAGTGTGGGACTAGCGGGGGGCGAGGCCGAGCAGTTCTTC.

The chain carries TRBV19 and TRBJ2-7, with a weak D call TRBD2 (5 bases). This CDR3 region has 15 residues. V dropped 3 bases and J dropped 4 bases, with 16 bases sitting between them. CDR1 LNHDA and CDR2 SQIVND come from the germline V gene (reference sequence). CDR3 protein: CASSMKVGGYYEQYF. The CDR3 DNA follows: TGTGCCAGTAGTATGAAAGTAGGAGGATATTACGAGCAGTACTTC. The whole variable domain, remainder taken from reference TRBV19 and TRBJ2-7, is DGGITQSPKYLFRKEGQNVTLSCEQNLNHDAMYWYRQDPGQGLRLIYYSQIVNDFQKGDIAEGYSVSREKKESFPLTVTSAQKNPTAFYLCASSMKVGGYYEQYFGPGTRLTVT.

The chain uses TRBV5-1 and TRBJ2-7; TRBD1 matches 8 bases. Trimming removed 1 base from V and 7 bases from J; junction bases left unmatched: 7. Germline CDR1 reads SGHRS; CDR2 reads YFSETQ. There are 14 residues in the CDR3. The CDR3 reads CASSLLQGAQEQYF. DNA for the CDR3: TGCGCCAGCAGCTTGCTCCAGGGGGCTCAGGAGCAGTACTTC.

The chain uses TRBV19 and TRBJ2-2, with 8 bases lining up with TRBD1. The CDR3 extends over 16 amino acids. Germline assignment: CDR1 LNHDA and CDR2 SQIVND (reference sequence). The V segment lost 4 bases and the J segment 0 bases; nucleotides outside the gene matches: 4. The CDR3 loop is CASSSGQGSNTGELFF. In DNA, the CDR3 is TGTGCCAGTAGTAGCGGACAGGGTTCGAACACCGGGGAGCTGTTTTTT.

The chain uses TRBV28 and TRBJ1-1; D perhaps matches TRBD1 (5 bases). Germline-derived CDR1 and CDR2 are MDHEN and SYDVKM. The CDR3 loop spans 15 amino acids. V was shortened by 6 bases and J by 1 base, with 15 bases between the two germline ends. CDR3 in DNA: TGTGCCAGCAGCTTAGTTCAGGGAGGGAACACTGAAGCTTTCTTT. Amino acid sequence: CASSLVQGGNTEAFF.

J is TRBJ2-3 and V is TRBV4-3, with TRBD2 matching 16 bases. CDR3 length equals 21 residues. Looked up from germline, CDR1 is LGHNA and CDR2 is YSLEER. V was pared by 0 bases and J by 2 bases, with 11 bases of the junction left unmatched. The CDR3 region has the DNA TGCGCCAGCAGCCAAGAGAGGGTCTTGGGGACTAGCGGGAGGGCCACAGATACGCAGTATTTT. Its protein product is CASSQERVLGTSGRATDTQYF.

This clone was seen a handful of times. The V gene is TRBV6-1, the J gene TRBJ1-5; no clear D. The CDR3 consists of 15 residues. V was cut by 3 bases and J by 3 bases, with 12 bases left in between. Germline lookup yields CDR1 MNHNS and CDR2 SASEGT. DNA for the CDR3: TGTGCCAGCAGTGAGTGGCAGTATACCAATCAGCCCCAGCATTTT. Translation gives CASSEWQYTNQPQHF.

The chain couples TRBV19 to TRBJ1-1; D uncertain. The CDR3 runs to 14 residues. Germline CDR1 is LNHDA and CDR2 is SQIVND (reference sequence). V lost 8 bases, J lost 0 bases, and 13 bases lay in between. The CDR3 region is CASQRAGMNTEAFF. The CDR3 DNA reads TGTGCCAGTCAAAGGGCGGGGATGAACACTGAAGCTTTCTTT.